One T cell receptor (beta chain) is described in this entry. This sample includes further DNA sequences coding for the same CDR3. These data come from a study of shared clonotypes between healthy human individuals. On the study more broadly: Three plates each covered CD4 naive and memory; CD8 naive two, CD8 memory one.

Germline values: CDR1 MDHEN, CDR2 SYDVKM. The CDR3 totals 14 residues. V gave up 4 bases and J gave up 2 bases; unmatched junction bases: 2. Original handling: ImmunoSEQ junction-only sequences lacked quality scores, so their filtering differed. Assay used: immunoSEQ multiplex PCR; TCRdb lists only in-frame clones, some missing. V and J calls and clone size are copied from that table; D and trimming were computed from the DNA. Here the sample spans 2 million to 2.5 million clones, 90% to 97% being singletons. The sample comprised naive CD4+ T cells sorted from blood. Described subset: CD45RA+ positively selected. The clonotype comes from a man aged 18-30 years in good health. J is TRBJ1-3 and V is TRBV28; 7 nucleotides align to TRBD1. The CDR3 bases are TGTGCCAGCAGTTCAGGGGGAACTGGAAACACCATATATTTT. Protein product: CASSSGGTGNTIYF.